These 7 T cell receptor beta chains share one sample of origin, sequenced in a study of beta chain features in type 1 diabetes. Isolated RNA was reverse transcribed in full, so expressed TCRB transcripts were sequenced. Profiled with immunoSEQ multiplex PCR; TCRdb holds only in-frame clones, not every one. This sample has about 620,000 clones, with 15% found just once. Sequencing was done on a sample of naive CD4+ T cells from blood. The receptor source for this set is a man younger than 30 in good health.

This chain joins TRBV9 and TRBJ2-5, with 7 bases matching TRBD1. Germline V CDR1 and CDR2: SGDLS, YYNGEE. Trimming removed 5 bases from V and 4 bases from J; junction bases left unmatched: 5. CDR3 length: 13 amino acids. The CDR3 is CASSSTGRETQYF. The CDR3 DNA sequence: TGTGCCAGCAGTTCGACAGGGCGAGAGACCCAGTACTTC.

This chain connects TRBV7-2 to TRBJ2-4; possibly TRBD2 for D (5 bases). Trimming left V 8 bases short and J 0 bases short, with 11 bases between. Per germline, CDR1 SGHTA and CDR2 FQGNSA. The CDR3 runs to 14 residues. CDR3: CASSEGVAKNIQYF. The CDR3 bases are TGTGCCAGCTCTGAGGGTGTAGCCAAAAACATTCAGTACTTC. The variable domain in full, with the rest retrieved from reference TRBV7-2 and TRBJ2-4, is GAGVSQSPSNKVTEKGKDVELRCDPISGHTALYWYRQSLGQGLEFLIYFQGNSAPDKSGLPSDRFSAERTGGSVSTLTIQRTQQEDSAVYLCASSEGVAKNIQYFGAGTRLSVL.

V is TRBV4-3 and J is TRBJ2-5; TRBD1 aligns across 8 bases. The CDR3 runs 15 residues. The V gene's germline CDR1 is LGHNA and CDR2 YSLEER. With V trimmed by 1 base and J by 5 bases, 6 bases remained unmatched. Here the CDR3 reads CASSQATGASETQYF. The CDR3 DNA sequence: TGCGCCAGCAGCCAAGCGACAGGGGCTTCGGAGACCCAGTACTTC.

This clone was counted a few times. This chain's CDR3 is CASSIILDGEQFF. CDR3 DNA: TGTGCCAGTAGTATTATCCTAGATGGTGAGCAGTTCTTC. V usage is TRBV19 and J usage is TRBJ2-1; D call uncertain. The CDR3 is made up of 13 amino acids. The germline V and J ends were trimmed by 3 bases and 9 bases, with 12 bases remaining between them. CDR1 is LNHDA and CDR2 is SQIVND in the germline V gene (reference sequence).

The chain combines TRBV9 with TRBJ2-1, with 12 positions matching TRBD2. This CDR3 is built from 18 residues. Germline V gene sequence: CDR1 SGDLS, CDR2 YYNGEE. The ends lost 4 bases at V and 3 bases at J; junction bases unmatched: 11. The CDR3 reads CASSPKGLAGGRYNEQFF. CDR3 sequence (DNA): TGTGCCAGCAGCCCAAAGGGGCTAGCGGGGGGGCGCTACAATGAGCAGTTCTTC.

In nucleotides, the CDR3 is TGTGCCAGCAGTTTATCCGCCAAGCGGACAGGGGGTTTCTTC. This translates into CASSLSAKRTGGFF. The J gene is TRBJ2-1, the V gene TRBV28, with 10 positions matching TRBD1. With 1 base clipped from V and 16 bases from J, the junction kept 10 bases outside the gene matches. Germline V gene lookup returns CDR1 MDHEN and CDR2 SYDVKM. This CDR3 is built from 14 residues.

V is TRBV5-1 and J is TRBJ2-6, with TRBD1 as a possible D gene (6 bases). CDR1 and CDR2 (germline): SGHRS, YFSETQ. Trimming removed 2 bases from V and 2 bases from J, with 11 bases in between. The CDR3 has 16 residues. DNA for the CDR3: TGCGCCAGCAGCTTAGGGGGAGAGCCTGGGGCCAACGTCCTGACTTTC. Protein: CASSLGGEPGANVLTF.